One sample yielded the 23 T cell receptor beta chains listed below, sequenced in a study of blood T cells in healthy people across ages. Primers used in a second PCR of roughly 6 to 12 cycles were a sample-barcoded 5' primer and a J-beta primer mix. TCRdb ran MiXCR on the 5' RACE reads and lists one entry per CDR3 protein. Seen here are some 1.5 million distinct CDR3 sequences, 40% to 45% observed once, and the top ten hold more than 4%. Specimen: blood. The receptor source for this set is a woman under 30 in good health.

This clonotype was found a few times. This chain links TRBV6-1 with TRBJ2-3; a weak D match, TRBD2 (6 bases). The CDR3 runs to 17 residues. Germline CDR1 is MNHNS and CDR2 is SASEGT. V was cut by 6 bases and J by 2 bases, with 21 bases left in between. CDR3 sequence: CASRPLTRERPTDTQYF. The CDR3 DNA reads TGTGCCAGCAGACCCCTGACACGGGAGAGGCCCACAGATACGCAGTATTTT.

DNA of the CDR3: TGTGCCAGCAGTGACTGGGCAGGGGCGAACTATGGCTACACCTTC. Translation: CASSDWAGANYGYTF. The gene calls are TRBV6-4 and TRBJ1-2; D might be TRBD1 (6 bases). CDR3 size: 15 residues. Trimming pared 1 base from V and 2 bases from J, leaving 11 bases between. Germline V gene data show CDR1 as MRHNA and CDR2 as SNTAGT.

Worth noting for this clonotype: This may come from a read error, since a much larger clone is one base off. The chain has TRBV7-9 and TRBJ2-7, with D perhaps matching TRBD2 (5 bases). Per germline, CDR1 SEHNR and CDR2 FQNEAQ (reference sequence). The CDR3 contains 14 residues. Trimming shortened V by 2 bases and J by 2 bases, and 10 bases separated the two germline ends. The CDR3 region has the DNA TGTGCCAGCAGCTTACTACGGGGTCCCTACGAGCAGTACTTC. It translates to CASSLLRGPYEQYF.

The rearrangement joins TRBV20-1 to TRBJ1-5; tentatively, D is TRBD1 (5 bases). CDR3 size: 16 residues. Germline lookup yields CDR1 DFQATT and CDR2 SNEGSKA (reference sequence). Between the trimmed V and J ends, which lost 2 bases and 1 base, there was a span of 15 bases. The CDR3: CSARPMWTQSNQPQHF. Written as DNA, the CDR3 is TGCAGTGCTAGACCTATGTGGACACAGAGCAATCAGCCCCAGCATTTT.

The gene calls are TRBV20-1 and TRBJ1-5, with a tentative D call TRBD1 (6 bases). CDR1 and CDR2 from the germline V gene are DFQATT and SNEGSKA (reference sequence). The CDR3 covers 15 residues. The V end was cut by 5 bases, the J end by 4 bases, with 18 bases between. The CDR3 DNA is TGCAGTGCTCTCTCTTGGGGGGACATTAATCAGCCCCAGCATTTT. This translates into CSALSWGDINQPQHF.

CDR3 DNA sequence: TGTGCCAGAACCAAGGGTAGCGGGGTGACAGATACGCAGTATTTT. Encoded protein: CARTKGSGVTDTQYF. This chain connects TRBV12-3 or TRBV12-4 to TRBJ2-3; 8 bases map to TRBD2. V was clipped by 9 bases and J by 3 bases; unmatched bases: 11. This CDR3 region has 15 residues.

The J gene is TRBJ1-1, the V gene TRBV6-2 or TRBV6-3; a possible D gene is TRBD1 (6 bases). The germline V and J ends were trimmed by 1 base and 1 base, with 10 bases remaining between them. This CDR3 comprises 15 residues. Germline V gene lookup returns CDR1 MNHEY and CDR2 SVGEGT. DNA for the CDR3: TGTGCCAGCAGTTACTATGGGACAAGGAACACTGAAGCTTTCTTT. Its protein is CASSYYGTRNTEAFF.

CDR3 in DNA: TGTGCCAGCACGTCAAGAGTAACAACTAATGAAAAACTGTTTTTT. Its protein product is CASTSRVTTNEKLFF. The V call is TRBV6-5, the J call TRBJ1-4, with D unresolved. The CDR3 length is 15 residues. V was pared by 7 bases and J by 0 bases, with 12 bases between. The V gene's germline CDR1 is MNHEY and CDR2 SVGAGI.

CDR3 bases: TGTGCCACCAGCAGAGATACGGCCAGGGGCGAGCAGTACTTC. It codes for CATSRDTARGEQYF. The rearrangement joins TRBV15 to TRBJ2-7; maybe TRBD1 (6 bases). The ends were cut back, 0 bases at V and 6 bases at J, with 12 bases in the middle. This CDR3 is built from 14 residues. Germline assignment: CDR1 LNHNV and CDR2 YYDKDF (reference sequence).

This clonotype has just one count. The CDR3 protein is CASSLVSIAGDNEQFF. CDR3 sequence (DNA): TGTGCCAGCAGCTTAGTATCGATAGCGGGGGACAATGAGCAGTTCTTC. The chain employs TRBV7-8 and TRBJ2-1; 9 bases line up with TRBD2. This CDR3 spans 16 amino acids. V shed 1 base and J 5 bases; nucleotides not matched to a gene: 6. Germline V gene lookup returns CDR1 SGHVS and CDR2 FQNEAQ.

The V and J genes are TRBV20-1 and TRBJ1-2; 7 bases match TRBD1. The CDR3 is 15 amino acids. Germline CDR1 DFQATT, CDR2 SNEGSKA (reference sequence). The junction had 6 bases not matched to a gene; V was cut back by 0 bases and J by 2 bases. The CDR3 DNA reads TGCAGTGCTAGAGACCACAGGGGCAGGAACTATGGCTACACCTTC. Residues: CSARDHRGRNYGYTF.

Concerning this clonotype itself: Mismatch with germline at one junction end may stem from a read error. The rearrangement links TRBV20-1 to TRBJ2-1; 9 positions match TRBD2. The CDR3 has 15 residues. CDR1 is DFQATT and CDR2 is SNEGSKA in the germline V gene (reference sequence). CDR3 in amino acids: CSARGRGRGYSEQFF. The CDR3 DNA reads as TGCAGTGCTAGAGGGCGCGGGAGGGGGTACAGTGAGCAGTTCTTC.

The V and J genes are TRBV3-1 and TRBJ1-5; TRBD1 matches 10 bases. Trimming took 4 bases from V and 6 from J; bases not matched to a gene: 12. The CDR3 is 17 amino acids. Germline assignment: CDR1 LGHDT and CDR2 YNNKEL (reference sequence). The CDR3 here is CASSRSGQGHRVQPQHF. The CDR3 DNA follows: TGTGCCAGCAGCCGTTCGGGACAGGGGCACAGGGTTCAGCCCCAGCATTTT.

The chain couples TRBV5-1 to TRBJ1-4; 8 nucleotides agree with TRBD1. From germline, CDR1 is SGHRS and CDR2 YFSETQ. The CDR3 contains 17 residues. The trim removed 1 base at V and 4 bases at J, leaving 9 bases unmatched. The CDR3: CASSLSAGGLGNEKLFF. The CDR3 DNA follows: TGCGCCAGCAGCTTGTCGGCAGGGGGCTTAGGTAATGAAAAACTGTTTTTT.

The sample holds a few counts of this clonotype. The genes are TRBV4-3 and TRBJ1-6, with unresolved D. V shed 5 bases and J shed 0 bases, with 8 bases lying between them. Germline V CDR1 and CDR2: LGHNA, YSLEER. The CDR3 covers 15 residues. In DNA, the CDR3 is TGCGCCAGCAGCAAAACGAGCTCCTATAATTCACCCCTCCACTTT. Translated: CASSKTSSYNSPLHF.

The chain links TRBV7-6 to TRBJ2-7, with D possibly called TRBD1 or TRBD2 (6 bases each). CDR3 length: 13 amino acids. The V end lost 5 bases, the J end lost 6 bases, and 14 bases lay between the germline ends. CDR1 SGHVS and CDR2 FNYEAQ come from the germline V gene. The CDR3 DNA sequence: TGTGCCAGCAGCCCACCCGGGGGCGGCGAGCAGTACTTC. Translating gives CASSPPGGGEQYF.

This clonotype was picked up a small number of times. The chain couples TRBV23-1 to TRBJ2-7; 12 bases align to TRBD2. TRBV23-1 is an ORF for which the function is uncertain. V shed 9 bases, J shed 4 bases, and the junction held 4 bases outside the gene matches. The CDR3 contains 13 residues. The CDR3 is CASPLAGGYEQYF. The CDR3 nucleotides are TGCGCCAGTCCGCTAGCGGGGGGGTACGAGCAGTACTTC.

The gene calls are TRBV6-2 or TRBV6-3 and TRBJ2-7; the D call may be TRBD1 or TRBD2 (5 bases each). The J call may be incorrect, as the DNA end agrees better with TRBJ2-5. Germline assignment: CDR1 MNHEY and CDR2 SVGEGT. The CDR3 is 14 residues long. The CDR3 spells CASSYPGPEETQYF. The CDR3 coding sequence is TGTGCCAGCAGTTATCCGGGACCAGAAGAGACCCAGTACTTC.

On this clonotype itself: A read error may account for a junction end that differs from germline. The V and J genes are TRBV7-2 and TRBJ1-6; maybe TRBD1 (5 bases). This CDR3 spans 13 amino acids. Germline lookup yields CDR1 SGHTA and CDR2 FQGNSA. The CDR3 DNA follows: TGTGCCAGCAGCCAACAGGATAATTCACCCCCCCACTTT. As protein: CASSQQDNSPPHF.

This clonotype occurred once. This CDR3 reads CSARDFRGGNQETQYF. The CDR3 bases are TGCAGTGCTAGAGATTTTCGGGGGGGAAACCAAGAGACCCAGTACTTC. This chain connects TRBV20-1 to TRBJ2-5, with 8 bases lining up with TRBD2. V dropped 0 bases and J dropped 0; count of bases not matched to a gene: 6. The CDR3 extends over 16 amino acids. Germline V lookup: CDR1 DFQATT, CDR2 SNEGSKA (reference sequence).

J is TRBJ1-1 and V is TRBV3-1, with 10 bases matching TRBD1. Germline V gene sequence: CDR1 LGHDT, CDR2 YNNKEL (reference sequence). The CDR3 spans 15 residues. With 3 bases clipped from V and 9 bases from J, the junction kept 10 bases outside the gene matches. CDR3 sequence (DNA): TGTGCCAGCAGCCAGGGACAGGGGTCTGGGACGAAAGCTTTCTTT. Encoded protein: CASSQGQGSGTKAFF.

The chain employs TRBV2 and TRBJ2-5, with D unresolved. Germline CDR1 SNHLY, CDR2 FYNNEI. Trimming pared 6 bases from V and 5 bases from J, leaving 16 bases between. The CDR3 contains 14 residues. The DNA for the CDR3 is TGTGCCAGCAGACTTAGCAGCTTAATTGAGACCCAGTACTTC. This translates into CASRLSSLIETQYF.

There are a few counts of this clonotype. The chain uses TRBV28 and TRBJ1-2, with D possibly TRBD1 on 5 matching bases. Germline assignment: CDR1 MDHEN and CDR2 SYDVKM. There are 12 residues in the CDR3. Trimming pared 5 bases from V and 8 bases from J, leaving 12 bases between. The CDR3 loop reads CASSGGRSGYTF. The CDR3 bases are TGTGCCAGCAGTGGGGGTAGGAGCGGCTACACCTTC.